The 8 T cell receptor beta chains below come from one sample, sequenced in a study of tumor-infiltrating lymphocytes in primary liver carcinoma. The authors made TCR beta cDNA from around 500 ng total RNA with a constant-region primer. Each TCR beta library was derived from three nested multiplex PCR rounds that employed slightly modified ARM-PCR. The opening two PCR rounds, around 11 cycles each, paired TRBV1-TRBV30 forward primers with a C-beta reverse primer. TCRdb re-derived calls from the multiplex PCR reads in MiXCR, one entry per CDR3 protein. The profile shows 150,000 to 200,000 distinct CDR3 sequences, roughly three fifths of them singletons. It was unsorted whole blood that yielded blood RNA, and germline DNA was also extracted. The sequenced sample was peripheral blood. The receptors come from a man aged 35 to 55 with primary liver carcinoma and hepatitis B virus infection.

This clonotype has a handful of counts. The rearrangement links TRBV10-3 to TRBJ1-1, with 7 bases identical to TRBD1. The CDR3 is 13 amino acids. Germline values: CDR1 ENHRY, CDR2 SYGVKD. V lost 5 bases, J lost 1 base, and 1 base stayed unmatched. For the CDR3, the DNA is TGTGCCATCAGTAGGACAGGGAACACTGAAGCTTTCTTT. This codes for CAISRTGNTEAFF.

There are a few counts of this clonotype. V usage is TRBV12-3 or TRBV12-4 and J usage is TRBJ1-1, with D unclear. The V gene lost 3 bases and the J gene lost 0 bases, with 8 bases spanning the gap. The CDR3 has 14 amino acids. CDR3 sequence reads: CASSFSQLNTEAFF. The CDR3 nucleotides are TGTGCCAGCAGTTTCAGCCAATTGAACACTGAAGCTTTCTTT.

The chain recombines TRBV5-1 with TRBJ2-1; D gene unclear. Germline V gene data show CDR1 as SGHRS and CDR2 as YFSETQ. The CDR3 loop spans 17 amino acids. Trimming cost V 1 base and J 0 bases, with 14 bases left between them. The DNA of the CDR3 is TGCGCCAGCAGCTTGCGCTCAGTCAGCTACTCCTACAATGAGCAGTTCTTC. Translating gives CASSLRSVSYSYNEQFF.

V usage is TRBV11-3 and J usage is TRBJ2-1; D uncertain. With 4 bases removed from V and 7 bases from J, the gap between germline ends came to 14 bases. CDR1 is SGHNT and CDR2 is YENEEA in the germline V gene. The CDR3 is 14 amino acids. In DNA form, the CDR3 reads TGTGCCAGCAGCTCATCCGGGCCAATAAATGAGCAGTTCTTC. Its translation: CASSSSGPINEQFF.

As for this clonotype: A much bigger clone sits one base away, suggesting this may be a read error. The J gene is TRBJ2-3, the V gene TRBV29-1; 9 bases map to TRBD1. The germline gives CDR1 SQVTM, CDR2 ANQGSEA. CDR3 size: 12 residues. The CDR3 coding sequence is TGCAGGGTTGACAGGGGGACAGATACGCAGTATTTT. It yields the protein CRVDRGTDTQYF.

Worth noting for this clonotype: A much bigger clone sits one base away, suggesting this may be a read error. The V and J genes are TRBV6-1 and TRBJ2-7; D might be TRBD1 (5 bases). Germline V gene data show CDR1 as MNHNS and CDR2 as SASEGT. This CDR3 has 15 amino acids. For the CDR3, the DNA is TGTGCCATCAGTAGGCAGGGCTTCGAGTCGGGCGAGCAGTACTTC. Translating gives CAISRQGFESGEQYF.

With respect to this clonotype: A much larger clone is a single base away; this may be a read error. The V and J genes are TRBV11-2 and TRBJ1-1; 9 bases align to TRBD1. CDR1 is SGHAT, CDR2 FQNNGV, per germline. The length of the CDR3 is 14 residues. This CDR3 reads CATSLGGTGLEAFF. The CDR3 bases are TGTGCCACCAGCTTAGGAGGGACAGGGCTAGAAGCTTTCTTT.

Here the CDR3 reads CASSYARWNTEAFF. In DNA form, the CDR3 reads TGTGCCAGCAGTTACGCCAGGTGGAACACTGAAGCTTTCTTT. This sequence joins TRBV6-6 and TRBJ1-1; no definite D call. V lost 2 bases and J 1 base, leaving 8 bases between the germline ends. Looked up from germline, CDR1 is MNHNY and CDR2 is SVGAGI (reference sequence). This CDR3 has 14 residues.